This is a list of T cell receptor beta chains from one sample in a study of T cells expressing NK-cell markers. Each CDR3 protein gets one entry in TCRdb, which reprocessed the 5' RACE reads and gives no DNA. This sample contains 140,000 to 150,000 distinct CDR3 sequences. The sequenced sample was blood T cells: a sorted CD56 or NKG2C T cell subset, CD4+ or CD8+ T cells, or bulk PBMC T cells (not recorded which). The receptors originated from a man younger than 30 in good health. CDR3s include the opening cysteine and the closing phenylalanine or tryptophan.

j_call v_call cdr3_aa
TRBJ1-1 TRBV4-1 CASSQAGGTEDTEAFF
TRBJ2-5 TRBV12-3/TRBV12-4 CASSPGLAGETQYF
TRBJ2-1 TRBV10-3 CAISEQVYEQFF
TRBJ2-2 TRBV24-1 CATSDAKNGQGITGELFF
TRBJ2-1 TRBV11-3 CASSPPQAYNEQFF
TRBJ2-7 TRBV29-1 CSARGLGYEQYF
TRBJ2-1 TRBV12-3/TRBV12-4 CASSFSHFSYNEQFF
TRBJ2-5 TRBV10-3 CAISEGTRGETQYF
TRBJ2-2 TRBV12-3/TRBV12-4 CASSPRAGTGELFF
TRBJ1-2 TRBV19 CASRMDRTYGYTF
TRBJ2-7 TRBV27 CASSLTLRDPSYEQYF
TRBJ1-1 TRBV12-3/TRBV12-4 CASSPYDTEAFF
TRBJ2-3 TRBV6-5 CASSYSTGHLLPATDTQYF
TRBJ2-1 TRBV14 CASSQGDSLWNEQFF
TRBJ1-1 TRBV7-9 CASSSIQGSDTEAFF
TRBJ2-5 TRBV3-1 CASSQEGGIIYQETQYF
TRBJ2-3 TRBV4-2 CASSQRGDTQYF
TRBJ2-3 TRBV10-2 CATKGTATTDTQYF
TRBJ2-1 TRBV6-2/TRBV6-3 CASSYPPGYNEQFF
TRBJ2-7 TRBV7-2 CASSLATSGTTYEQYF
TRBJ2-2 TRBV6-2/TRBV6-3 CASSYGTGPGELFF
TRBJ2-2 TRBV12-3/TRBV12-4 CASSLEREGRGELFF
TRBJ2-4 TRBV12-3/TRBV12-4 CASSRTVGNIQYF
TRBJ2-1 TRBV7-9 CATLPLINEQFF
TRBJ2-3 TRBV29-1 CSVDASITETDTQYF
TRBJ1-2 TRBV9 CASSPGQAINQNYGYTF
TRBJ1-1 TRBV7-3 CASSLEPGATQAFF
TRBJ2-3 TRBV15 CATSPGGADDTQYF
TRBJ1-6 TRBV6-1 CASSEGTQNSPLHF
TRBJ2-5 TRBV27 CASSAAGGILETQYF
TRBJ2-3 TRBV6-1 CASQKDPNAQYF
TRBJ2-1 TRBV30 CAWSEWTSGNEQFF
TRBJ2-1 TRBV29-1 CSVEGLAGVLEQFF
TRBJ1-1 TRBV7-8 CASSLRSRNTEAFF
TRBJ2-1 TRBV9 CASSQGTAENEQFF
TRBJ2-2 TRBV4-3 CASSQDRALAGGELFF
TRBJ2-7 TRBV29-1 CSAEQGWDEQYF
TRBJ1-2 TRBV24-1 CATSGYLASGYGYTF
TRBJ2-2 TRBV6-5 CASSYSPGELNTGELFF
TRBJ1-2 TRBV5-1 CASSLTAYYGYTF
TRBJ2-7 TRBV28 CASSSDVNLQGASSYEQYF
TRBJ2-1 TRBV30 CAWSVRRTGDEQFF
TRBJ2-2 TRBV11-2 CASSLHRAEMELFF
TRBJ1-2 TRBV19 CASSVVLDRNYGYTF
TRBJ2-3 TRBV7-9 CASSLEADRTQYF
TRBJ2-1 TRBV19 CASSSMTGTSYNEQFF
TRBJ2-2 TRBV7-3 CASSLTPRANTGELFF
TRBJ2-1 TRBV6-5 CASSYGSSEQFF
TRBJ2-3 TRBV23-1 CASSPVGDSRDTDTQYF
TRBJ2-2 TRBV7-9 CASSFKTDLGYTGELFF
TRBJ2-7 TRBV29-1 CSVKSGQGGYEQYF